This entry lists 22 T cell receptor beta chains sequenced from one sample in a study of post-analysis software for immune sequencing data. Study results and caveats: Relative to controls, patients had 4 or 5 TRBV segments at higher frequency, with TRBV5-6, TRBV5-1 and TRBV20-1 among these.

Their recognized antigens are unknown. Incorporated into the TCR beta cDNA libraries were unique molecular identifiers, which served to reduce PCR and sequencing biases. One entry per CDR3 protein, called by TCRdb with MiXCR from the PCR reads. This table has hundreds of thousands of distinct CDR3 sequences, 55% to 70% appearing once. The sequencing sample was made of blood. These TCRs come from a girl aged 2-9 years with multiple sclerosis.

The chain carries TRBV29-1 and TRBJ2-1; D remains unclear. Germline values: CDR1 SQVTM, CDR2 ANQGSEA. Trimming shortened V by 5 bases and J by 10 bases, and 18 bases separated the two germline ends. CDR3 length equals 13 residues. For the CDR3, the DNA is TGCAGCGTTACCTTGGTACGGACCTTGGAGCAGTTCTTC. Amino acids: CSVTLVRTLEQFF.

V and J are TRBV6-2 or TRBV6-3 and TRBJ2-7; D is perhaps TRBD1 (5 bases). The J call may be mistaken, given a closer DNA end match to TRBJ2-5. CDR1 and CDR2 from the germline V gene are MNHEY and SVGEGT. The length of the CDR3 is 13 residues. This CDR3 reads CASTPGQLQTQYF. The CDR3 DNA reads as TGTGCCAGCACCCCAGGGCAGCTGCAGACCCAGTACTTC.

The chain couples TRBV11-2 to TRBJ2-3; D is possibly TRBD1 (5 bases). The CDR3 consists of 16 residues. CDR1 is SGHAT and CDR2 is FQNNGV in the germline V gene. Trimming shortened V by 3 bases and J by 1 base, and 14 bases separated the two germline ends. The CDR3 DNA reads TGTGCCAGCAGCTTGGGGCCATTCCCCCGCACAGATACGCAGTATTTT. Translated, it gives CASSLGPFPRTDTQYF.

V usage is TRBV24-1 and J usage is TRBJ2-3; D might be TRBD2 (5 bases). V lost 6 bases to trimming and J lost 3 bases, with 12 bases between them. The CDR3 totals 14 residues. Germline CDR1 is KGHDR and CDR2 is SFDVKD. This chain's CDR3 is CATSTVRRTDTQYF. As DNA, the CDR3 is TGTGCCACCAGTACCGTTCGGAGGACAGATACGCAGTATTTT.

This clonotype was seen more than once but under ten times. The gene calls are TRBV7-9 and TRBJ1-4; D gene uncertain. V lost 2 bases, J lost 4 bases, and 8 bases lay in between. This CDR3 has 14 amino acids. Per the germline V gene, CDR1 is SEHNR and CDR2 is FQNEAQ (reference sequence). CDR3 protein: CASSLRSLNEKLFF. CDR3 coding DNA: TGTGCCAGCAGCTTACGGAGCCTTAATGAAAAACTGTTTTTT.

Note on this clonotype: The junction differs from germline at one of its ends, possibly a read error. The V and J genes are TRBV12-3 or TRBV12-4 and TRBJ2-3; possible D gene TRBD2, 7 bases. This CDR3 spans 16 amino acids. Here the CDR3 reads CASSPKGGRVTDTEYF. The CDR3, as DNA: TGTGCCAGCAGTCCAAAAGGGGGGAGGGTCACAGATACGGAGTATTTT.

The rearrangement uses TRBV13 and TRBJ2-3; 9 bases map to TRBD1. V shed 6 bases and J 4 bases; nucleotides not matched to a gene: 8. The CDR3 sequence is 15 residues long. Germline V gene lookup returns CDR1 PRHDT and CDR2 FYEKMQ (reference sequence). Here the CDR3 DNA reads TGTGCCAGCAGTTTCCGGGACAGGGAAGCAGATACGCAGTATTTT. Encoded protein: CASSFRDREADTQYF.

This clonotype was picked up one time. The chain joins TRBV20-1 to TRBJ2-1; 7 bases are a match to TRBD2. With 3 bases clipped from V and 7 bases from J, the junction kept 9 bases outside the gene matches. The CDR3 extends over 14 amino acids. Germline lookup yields CDR1 DFQATT and CDR2 SNEGSKA (reference sequence). CDR3 bases: TGCAGTGCTAGGACTAGCAGCTCGGCAAATGAGCAGTTCTTC. Protein sequence: CSARTSSSANEQFF.

The chain has TRBV7-2 and TRBJ2-1; no firm D call. Per germline, CDR1 SGHTA and CDR2 FQGNSA. Deletions cut 1 base from V and 1 base from J, with 11 bases between. The CDR3 is 16 amino acids. For the CDR3, the DNA is TGTGCCAGCAGCTTAGTTGGTAAGATTTCCTACAATGAGCAGTTCTTC. Amino acid sequence: CASSLVGKISYNEQFF.

V gene TRBV20-1 combines with J gene TRBJ2-7; tentatively, D is TRBD2 (6 bases). V was shortened by 0 bases and J by 4 bases, with 13 bases between the two germline ends. The CDR3 is 14 residues long. Germline lookup yields CDR1 DFQATT and CDR2 SNEGSKA (reference sequence). CDR3 nucleotide sequence: TGCAGTGCTAGAGACTTCAATAGCGGTTACGAGCAGTACTTC. Translation: CSARDFNSGYEQYF.

CDR3 in DNA: TGTGCCAGCAGCGATGGACAGGGGGATGGCTACACCTTC. Translated: CASSDGQGDGYTF. The chain employs TRBV7-9 and TRBJ1-2, with 10 bases fitting TRBD1. Germline-derived CDR1 and CDR2 are SEHNR and FQNEAQ (reference sequence). V lost 5 bases, J lost 6 bases, and 3 bases stayed unmatched. This CDR3 is built from 13 residues.

The genes are TRBV10-3 and TRBJ1-5; D ambiguous. V was cut by 2 bases and J by 0 bases, with 2 bases left in between. This CDR3 has 13 residues. Germline CDR1 reads ENHRY; CDR2 reads SYGVKD. Written as DNA, the CDR3 is TGTGCCATCAGTGAGGGTAGCAATCAGCCCCAGCATTTT. Protein sequence: CAISEGSNQPQHF.

The chain uses TRBV5-1 and TRBJ2-3; tentatively, D is TRBD1 (6 bases). The CDR3 is 14 residues long. Germline values: CDR1 SGHRS, CDR2 YFSETQ. V was pared by 2 bases and J by 4 bases, with 11 bases between. The DNA of the CDR3 is TGCGCCAGCAGCTTCCAGGGGAGAGCAGATACGCAGTATTTT. Translating gives CASSFQGRADTQYF.

This clonotype has only a few counts. The rearrangement links TRBV10-3 to TRBJ2-5; weak D call: TRBD2 (7 bases). Per germline, CDR1 ENHRY and CDR2 SYGVKD. The CDR3 runs 15 residues. V lost 4 bases and J lost 1, with 13 bases in between. CDR3 bases: TGTGCCATCAGTGTTGGGGGGGCCGGCCAAGAGACCCAGTACTTC. It specifies CAISVGGAGQETQYF.

This clonotype came up a few times. The rearrangement joins TRBV3-1 to TRBJ2-7; no definite D call. The CDR3 consists of 14 residues. Trimming cost V 3 bases and J 12 bases, with 21 bases left between them. Germline values: CDR1 LGHDT, CDR2 YNNKEL (reference sequence). CDR3 in DNA: TGTGCCAGCAGCCAGGTTTCGGAGCGCGCCTCTTTGTACTTC. As protein: CASSQVSERASLYF.

The V and J genes are TRBV29-1 and TRBJ1-2, with a tentative D call TRBD1 (6 bases). Germline-derived CDR1 and CDR2 are SQVTM and ANQGSEA. Deletions cut 6 bases from V and 2 bases from J, with 13 bases between. The CDR3 loop spans 13 amino acids. For the CDR3, the DNA is TGCAGCGTCCTACTTACAGGGAACTATGGCTACACCTTC. It yields the protein CSVLLTGNYGYTF.

This clonotype showed up just a few times. At one end the junction does not follow the germline gene, possibly because of a read error. The genes are TRBV5-5 and TRBJ1-2, with TRBD1 identical over 11 bases. The CDR3 has 17 residues. Germline assignment: CDR1 SGHKS and CDR2 YYEKEE (reference sequence). The CDR3 sequence: CASSLRTGGGFDYGYTF. For the CDR3, the DNA is TGTGCCAGCAGCTTACGGACAGGGGGCGGCTTCGACTACGGCTACACCTTC.

The CDR3 DNA reads TGCAGTGCTAGAGAGTCGAGCGGGAGTGGGGCGCAGTATTTT. Its protein product is CSARESSGSGAQYF. The chain links TRBV20-1 to TRBJ2-3, with 8 bases fitting TRBD2. Per germline, CDR1 DFQATT and CDR2 SNEGSKA (reference sequence). The CDR3 contains 14 residues. V lost 0 bases and J lost 10; bases outside the gene matches: 9.

V usage is TRBV5-6 and J usage is TRBJ2-5; 8 nucleotides line up with TRBD1. The CDR3 length is 14 residues. With 3 bases clipped from V and 4 bases from J, the junction kept 5 bases outside the gene matches. The germline V gene has CDR1 SGHDT and CDR2 YYEEEE. CDR3 bases: TGTGCCAGCAGCTCCACAGGGGGGTTAGAGACCCAGTACTTC. This sequence encodes CASSSTGGLETQYF.

CDR3 DNA: TGTGCCAGCAGTCTAAGGGACAGGGGATTTGATGAGCAGTACTTC. Encoded protein: CASSLRDRGFDEQYF. V gene TRBV6-5 combines with J gene TRBJ2-7; 10 bases map to TRBD1. The V gene's germline CDR1 is MNHEY and CDR2 SVGAGI. The CDR3 contains 15 residues. Losses at the gene ends were 5 bases for V and 7 bases for J; bases not matched to a gene: 11.

The chain recombines TRBV3-1 with TRBJ2-7; D is undetermined. The germline gives CDR1 LGHDT, CDR2 YNNKEL (reference sequence). The CDR3 has 12 residues. Between the trimmed V and J ends, which lost 4 bases and 3 bases, there was a span of 7 bases. The CDR3 sequence: CASSRANYEQYF. In DNA, the CDR3 is TGTGCCAGCAGCCGGGCAAACTACGAGCAGTACTTC.

The chain recombines TRBV5-1 with TRBJ2-1; no reliable D call. The germline CDR1 and CDR2 sequences are SGHRS and YFSETQ. The CDR3 is made up of 15 amino acids. V dropped 4 bases and J dropped 2 bases, with 13 bases sitting between them. In nucleotides, the CDR3 is TGCGCCAGCAGCGAGGCGAGCTTAGCCTACAATGAGCAGTTCTTC. Translating it yields CASSEASLAYNEQFF.